A selection of T cell receptor beta chains follows, all from one sample in a study of shared clonotypes between healthy human individuals. Libraries were prepared by immunoSEQ multiplex PCR; TCRdb keeps only in-frame clonotypes and omits some of them. The sample holds around 990,000 clones, around 77% seen once. Sequencing was carried out using memory CD4+ T cells from PBMCs. The receptors come from a man in his late teens or twenties in good health. Some clones in this sample may be carry-over from other donors' samples. Both conserved end residues are part of each CDR3. Fields, in order: clone size, V gene, J gene, D gene, CDR3 DNA, CDR3 protein. A D gene is named only where the DNA matches it firmly. Expanded clones get a size class; other rows say once, few or many, or leave the size out.

NA	TRBV5-1	TRBJ2-2	NA	TGCGCCAGCAGCTTGGCCCAGATCAACACCGGGGAGCTGTTTTTT	CASSLAQINTGELFF
NA	TRBV7-2	TRBJ2-1	TRBD2	TGTGCCAGCAGCCCAGTTGGACTAGCGGGACCTGAGCAGTTCTTC	CASSPVGLAGPEQFF
NA	TRBV6-6	TRBJ2-1	NA	TGTGCCAGCAAGTTTAACGGATTTCGCAATGAGCAGTTCTTC	CASKFNGFRNEQFF
NA	TRBV28	TRBJ1-5	TRBD1	TGTGCCAGCAGTTTCTCCGGGACAGGGGGCTCTCAGCCCCAGCATTTT	CASSFSGTGGSQPQHF
NA	TRBV7-9	TRBJ2-1	NA	TGTGCCAGCAGCCCGGGACTGACCTCCTACAATGAGCAGTTCTTC	CASSPGLTSYNEQFF
many	TRBV4-2	TRBJ2-1	NA	TGTGCCAGCAGCCAAAGGCTAGCATTGGATGAGCAGTTCTTC	CASSQRLALDEQFF
NA	TRBV25-1	TRBJ1-1	NA	TGTGCCAGCAGTACTATGAACACTGAAGCTTTCTTT	CASSTMNTEAFF
many	TRBV6-1	TRBJ2-1	TRBD2	TGTGCCAGCAGTCGACTAGCGGGAGATGGTGAGCAGTTCTTC	CASSRLAGDGEQFF
few	TRBV9	TRBJ2-1	TRBD1	TGTGCCAGCAGCGTATCCCAGGGGGCTGCCTACAATGAGCAGTTCTTC	CASSVSQGAAYNEQFF
few	TRBV10-3	TRBJ2-7	TRBD1	TGTGCCATCAGTGAGGGGGACAGGGGGTTCGACGAGCAGTACTTC	CAISEGDRGFDEQYF
NA	TRBV7-6	TRBJ2-1	TRBD2	TGTGCCAGCAGCGACCCCCTCCGCGGGGGCTACAATGAGCAGTTCTTC	CASSDPLRGGYNEQFF
NA	TRBV5-6	TRBJ1-3	NA	TGTGCCAGCAGCTTGGCAGATTCTGGAAACACCATATATTTT	CASSLADSGNTIYF
NA	TRBV7-9	TRBJ2-7	TRBD2	TGTGCCAGCAGCTTAGGCCCCGGGGCTAGCGGGAGCTCCTACGAGCAGTACTTC	CASSLGPGASGSSYEQYF
NA	TRBV5-4	TRBJ1-1	TRBD1	TGTGCCAGCAGCTTACAGGGGGCTCTGAACACTGAAGCTTTCTTT	CASSLQGALNTEAFF
few	TRBV10-3	TRBJ1-1	NA	TGTGCCATCAGTGAGGCCTTACTGGGACTCCAGGGAGCTTTCTTT	CAISEALLGLQGAFF
NA	TRBV2	TRBJ1-2	TRBD1	TGTGCCAGCAGCTATACAGGGGAAGTTAGCTATGGCTACACCTTC	CASSYTGEVSYGYTF
NA	TRBV28	TRBJ2-4	NA	TGTGCCAGCAGCTTAAGTCAAAACATTCAGTACTTC	CASSLSQNIQYF
NA	TRBV28	TRBJ1-6	NA	TGTGCCAGCAGTTTACAGGTCGCTTCACCCCTCCACTTT	CASSLQVASPLHF
NA	TRBV7-9	TRBJ1-2	NA	TGTGCCAGCAGCCCCCCCCGCACGGGCCCTAACTATGGCTACACCTTC	CASSPPRTGPNYGYTF
NA	TRBV6-5	TRBJ1-1	TRBD1	TGTGCCAGCAGTGACAGGGGGCAGAACACTGAAGCTTTCTTT	CASSDRGQNTEAFF
NA	TRBV6-4	TRBJ1-2	NA	TGTGCCAGCAGCGACAGTAACTATGGCTACACCTTC	CASSDSNYGYTF
NA	TRBV19	TRBJ1-1	TRBD1	TGTGCCAGTAGTCGGTTCGGACAGGGAGGTACGGAAGCTTTCTTT	CASSRFGQGGTEAFF
NA	TRBV7-2	TRBJ2-3	NA	TGTGCCAGCAGCGAGGGCTCTAGCACAGATACGCAGTATTTT	CASSEGSSTDTQYF
NA	TRBV5-1	TRBJ2-5	NA	TGCGCCAGCAGCTTGTCCCCAGGGGAGGAGACCCAGTACTTC	CASSLSPGEETQYF
NA	TRBV28	TRBJ1-5	TRBD1	TGTGCCAGCAGCTCCACGCCAGGACAGGTCGCGGATCCCCAGCATTTT	CASSSTPGQVADPQHF
NA	TRBV5-4	TRBJ2-7	TRBD2	TGTGCCAGCAGCAAGGAACTAGCGGGAGGGGAGCACGAGCAGTACTTC	CASSKELAGGEHEQYF
once	TRBV5-1	TRBJ2-2	NA	TGCGCCAGCAGCTTGCACCCGGCCACGAACACCGGGGAGCTGTTTTTT	CASSLHPATNTGELFF
NA	TRBV29-1	TRBJ1-5	NA	TGCAGCGCCCAGAGTAGCAATCAGCCCCAGCATTTT	CSAQSSNQPQHF
NA	TRBV15	TRBJ2-7	NA	TGTGCCACCAGCAGAGATCTGTCTGACAACTACGAGCAGTACTTC	CATSRDLSDNYEQYF
NA	TRBV11-2	TRBJ2-7	TRBD2	TGTGCCAGCAGCCCTACTAGCGGATCGGTTAGGGAGCAGTACTTC	CASSPTSGSVREQYF
NA	TRBV5-1	TRBJ1-5	NA	TGCGCCAGCAGCCTGGGCCTGGGGGAGGGGTACCAGCCCCAGCATTTT	CASSLGLGEGYQPQHF
once	TRBV4-2	TRBJ2-2	NA	TGTGCCAGCAGCCCTATGCGTTCAGGGTTAGCCGGGGAGCTGTTTTTT	CASSPMRSGLAGELFF
NA	TRBV11-1	TRBJ1-1	TRBD1	TGTGCCAGCAGCTTAGACCCGGGACAGGGGACTCGGGCTTTCTTT	CASSLDPGQGTRAFF